This is a list of T cell receptor beta chains from one sample in a study of human T cells and chemical hapten exposure. MiXCR, applied by TCRdb to the RACE reads, yields one record per CDR3 protein. The sample has fewer than 150,000 distinct CDR3 sequences; 12% to 15% are singletons. Here the sequenced sample was whole blood, taken in connection with sensitization to the hapten diphenylcyclopropenone (DPC). These receptors originate from a man between 18 and 35 years old with alopecia areata. Some clones in this sample may be carry-over from other donors' samples. Each CDR3 is given with its conserved first and last residue. A D gene is named only where the DNA matches it firmly. Clone size is given for some rows only: seen once, a few or many times, or a class if the clone is expanded.

>TRBJ2-3|TRBV24-1|13|NA|NA
CATRDSSTDTQYF
TGTGCCACCCGGGACTCTAGCACAGATACGCAGTATTTT
>TRBJ2-5|TRBV6-5|15|NA|TRBD1
CASSSPDRGGETQYF
TGTGCCAGCAGTTCCCCGGACAGGGGGGGAGAGACCCAGTACTTC
>TRBJ2-3|TRBV10-1|15|NA|TRBD2
CAGSLSGTSADTQYF
TGCGCCGGCAGCCTCTCCGGGACTAGCGCAGATACGCAGTATTTT
>TRBJ2-2|TRBV2|16|NA|NA
CARRGNPIINTGELFF
TGTGCCAGGAGGGGGAACCCGATTATAAACACCGGGGAGCTGTTTTTT
>TRBJ1-3|TRBV7-9|14|few|NA
CASWTGGSGNTIYF
TGTGCCAGCTGGACGGGGGGCTCTGGAAACACCATATATTTT
>TRBJ2-3|TRBV9|14|NA|NA
CASSIGPKTDTQYF
TGTGCCAGCAGCATCGGACCGAAGACAGATACGCAGTATTTT
>TRBJ1-6|TRBV7-9|13|many|NA
CASGRQQNSPLHF
TGTGCCAGCGGTAGGCAGCAGAATTCACCCCTCCACTTT
>TRBJ1-1|TRBV9|14|NA|NA
CASSVLTWNTEAFF
TGTGCCAGCAGCGTATTGACATGGAACACTGAAGCTTTCTTT
>TRBJ2-7|TRBV7-9|14|NA|TRBD1
CASRFLGQADEQYF
TGTGCCAGCAGGTTCTTAGGACAGGCGGACGAGCAGTACTTC
>TRBJ2-5|TRBV7-6|17|NA|TRBD2
CASSLRLAGGTQETQYF
TGTGCCAGCAGCTTAAGACTAGCGGGGGGTACCCAAGAGACCCAGTACTTC
>TRBJ1-5|TRBV6-2/TRBV6-3|16|few|TRBD1
CASSYQGQVSNQPQHF
TGTGCCAGCAGTTACCAAGGACAGGTTAGCAATCAGCCCCAGCATTTT
>TRBJ2-4|TRBV3-1|14|few|NA
CASSPRVAKNIQYF
TGTGCCAGCAGCCCCCGAGTAGCCAAAAACATTCAGTACTTC
>TRBJ1-3|TRBV4-3|12|NA|TRBD1
CASSQDGGTAYF
TGCGCCAGCAGCCAAGATGGGGGGACAGCATATTTT
>TRBJ2-1|TRBV18|18|NA|TRBD2
CASSPVTSGVGSYNEQFF
TGTGCCAGCTCACCAGTGACTAGCGGGGTCGGCTCCTACAATGAGCAGTTCTTC
>TRBJ2-5|TRBV5-1|14|few|TRBD1
CASSDQTGRETQYF
TGCGCCAGCAGCGACCAGACAGGGAGAGAGACCCAGTACTTC
>TRBJ2-4|TRBV6-1|14|few|TRBD1
CASIRTGTGNIQYF
TGTGCCAGCATCCGCACCGGGACAGGAAACATTCAGTACTTC